This TCR beta chain was observed in a study of Graves' ophthalmopathy and Graves' hyperthyroidism. This clonotype came up many times. Per germline, CDR1 SGHRS and CDR2 YFSETQ. Trimming shortened V by 5 bases and J by 2 bases, and 11 bases separated the two germline ends. There are 13 residues in the CDR3. Scientists amplified the TCR beta CDR3 regions from RNA transcripts. Amplification began with first-round RT-PCR using HTBI primers, then second-round multiplex PCR was performed. MiXCR was run by TCRdb on the multiplex PCR reads, yielding one entry per CDR3 protein. The sample yields 450,000 or so distinct CDR3 sequences, approximately 15% seen once.

The clonotype was recovered from a woman in her 30s with Graves' ophthalmopathy. J is TRBJ2-7 and V is TRBV5-1, with no clear D. The specimen sequenced was blood. The chain's CDR3 is CASRPDTPYEQYF. The CDR3 bases are TGCGCCAGCAGACCTGACACCCCCTACGAGCAGTACTTC.